The 15 T cell receptor beta chains reported below all come from one sample, sequenced in a study of cytomegalovirus exposure and HLA in healthy donors. Use of 60 Vbeta and 13 Jbeta primers characterized the PCR. Using immunoSEQ multiplex PCR, the repertoire was profiled, and TCRdb retains in-frame clones only, with some absent. The data show roughly 100,000 clones, more than 80% seen once. Sequencing used PBMCs. The receptors originated from a man between 18 and 29 years old in good health and CMV-seronegative.

V gene TRBV7-2 combines with J gene TRBJ2-7, with TRBD1 as a possible D gene (6 bases). Germline CDR1 reads SGHTA; CDR2 reads FQGNSA. The length of the CDR3 is 15 residues. V lost 1 base and J lost 3, with 13 bases in between. CDR3 region: CASSLGTASLYEQYF. As DNA, the CDR3 is TGTGCCAGCAGCTTAGGGACAGCGAGCCTCTACGAGCAGTACTTC.

The gene calls are TRBV28 and TRBJ1-2, with a possible D match to TRBD1 (6 bases). The V gene lost 2 bases and the J gene lost 2 bases, with 6 bases spanning the gap. The CDR3 consists of 13 residues. The germline gives CDR1 MDHEN, CDR2 SYDVKM. CDR3 sequence: CASSLGQNYGYTF. The CDR3 bases are TGTGCCAGCAGTTTAGGACAGAACTATGGCTACACCTTC.

This clone was picked up a small number of times. CDR3 DNA sequence: TGCGCCAGCAGCCAAGATAGGAGGGGAGTGAACACTGAAGCTTTCTTT. Translating it yields CASSQDRRGVNTEAFF. J is TRBJ1-1 and V is TRBV4-3; TRBD1 is a possible D gene (5 bases). The CDR3 consists of 16 residues. Between the trimmed V and J ends, which lost 0 bases and 0 bases, there was a span of 11 bases. CDR1 is LGHNA and CDR2 is YSLEER in the germline V gene.

This clone was detected once. The J gene is TRBJ2-1, the V gene TRBV29-1, with TRBD2 matching over 10 bases. With V trimmed by 6 bases and J by 2 bases, 16 bases remained unmatched. Looked up from germline, CDR1 is SQVTM and CDR2 is ANQGSEA. The CDR3 extends over 18 amino acids. The CDR3 nucleotides read TGCAGCGTCCCAGATAGGGCTAGCGGGAGTGTGGCCTACAATGAGCAGTTCTTC. Protein: CSVPDRASGSVAYNEQFF.

V usage is TRBV10-2 and J usage is TRBJ2-1, with TRBD2 as a possible D gene (6 bases). V was clipped by 8 bases and J by 0 bases, with 14 bases between them. The germline V gene has CDR1 WSHSY and CDR2 SAAADI. CDR3 length equals 15 residues. The CDR3 nucleotides are TGCGCCAGCCGACGCACTAGCAGCTCCTACAATGAGCAGTTCTTC. This gives the protein CASRRTSSSYNEQFF.

The chain uses TRBV2 and TRBJ2-7, with TRBD1 matching 8 bases. Germline assignment: CDR1 SNHLY and CDR2 FYNNEI. The V segment lost 6 bases and the J segment 6 bases; nucleotides outside the gene matches: 10. The CDR3 consists of 14 residues. This chain's CDR3 is CASSETGVMLEQYF. The DNA of the CDR3 is TGTGCCAGCAGCGAGACAGGGGTGATGCTCGAGCAGTACTTC.

This chain links TRBV29-1 with TRBJ1-2, with D tentatively TRBD1 (6 bases). The germline V gene encodes CDR1 SQVTM and CDR2 ANQGSEA. This CDR3 is 13 amino acids long. Written as DNA, the CDR3 is TGCAGTGTCCCTGGGGGCGCAGACTATGGCTACACCTTC. This codes for CSVPGGADYGYTF. Supplemented by reference TRBV29-1 and TRBJ1-2, the full variable domain reads SAVISQKPSRDICQRGTSLTIQCQVDSQVTMMFWYRQQPGQSLTLIATANQGSEATYESGFVIDKFPISRPNLTFSTLTVSNMSPEDSSIYLCSVPGGADYGYTFGSGTRLTVV.

CDR3 DNA: TGTGCCTGGAGTGTACTGATCGGGTCCGATTTGTCCTATGGCTACACCTTC. Its protein is CAWSVLIGSDLSYGYTF. The chain joins TRBV30 to TRBJ1-2; D remains unclear. V was shortened by 0 bases and J by 4 bases, with 21 bases between the two germline ends. This CDR3 comprises 17 residues. Per germline, CDR1 GTSNPN and CDR2 SVGIG (reference sequence).

The chain is built from TRBV28 and TRBJ1-1; TRBD1 matches at 12 bases. J was trimmed by 8 bases and V by 3 bases; bases with no gene match: 4. Germline V CDR1 and CDR2: MDHEN, SYDVKM. The CDR3 has 14 amino acids. The chain's CDR3 is CASSFRDRGQEAFF. The CDR3 bases are TGTGCCAGCAGTTTCCGGGACAGGGGGCAGGAAGCTTTCTTT.

The table lists this clone with a few counts. The rearrangement uses TRBV7-2 and TRBJ2-7; 7 nucleotides agree with TRBD1. The CDR3 totals 15 residues. Germline lookup yields CDR1 SGHTA and CDR2 FQGNSA. Losses at the gene ends were 1 base for V and 2 bases for J; bases not matched to a gene: 5. CDR3 region: CASSLVGQATYEQYF. In DNA form, the CDR3 reads TGTGCCAGCAGCTTAGTCGGACAGGCTACCTACGAGCAGTACTTC. Complete variable domain (other parts from reference TRBV7-2 and TRBJ2-7): GAGVSQSPSNKVTEKGKDVELRCDPISGHTALYWYRQSLGQGLEFLIYFQGNSAPDKSGLPSDRFSAERTGGSVSTLTIQRTQQEDSAVYLCASSLVGQATYEQYFGPGTRLTVT.

The chain links TRBV4-1 to TRBJ1-1, with 7 bases that match TRBD1. This CDR3 has 15 residues. Germline lookup yields CDR1 MGHRA and CDR2 YSYEKL. With 3 bases clipped from V and 5 bases from J, the junction kept 9 bases outside the gene matches. CDR3: CASSQVQGGRTEAFF. CDR3 in DNA: TGCGCCAGCAGCCAGGTCCAGGGGGGCAGGACTGAAGCTTTCTTT.

The gene calls are TRBV27 and TRBJ2-7, with 8 bases that match TRBD2. V shed 3 bases and J 5 bases; nucleotides not matched to a gene: 6. Germline CDR1 reads MNHEY; CDR2 reads SMNVEV (reference sequence). The CDR3 contains 14 residues. CDR3 nucleotides: TGTGCCAGCAGTTTTCGGGGGGGTTACGACGAGCAGTACTTC. Translation gives CASSFRGGYDEQYF.

In its sample, this clone was seen a few times. The gene calls are TRBV27 and TRBJ2-7; 9 bases line up with TRBD2. The germline V gene encodes CDR1 MNHEY and CDR2 SMNVEV (reference sequence). V lost 6 bases and J lost 3; bases outside the gene matches: 3. The CDR3 runs 13 residues. CDR3 bases: TGTGCCAGCAGGGAACTAGCGGGCTACGAGCAGTACTTC. Encoded protein: CASRELAGYEQYF.

The chain recombines TRBV7-9 with TRBJ1-1; D ambiguous. This CDR3 has 14 residues. The germline V and J ends were trimmed by 0 bases and 0 bases, with 5 bases remaining between them. The germline CDR1 and CDR2 sequences are SEHNR and FQNEAQ (reference sequence). The DNA of the CDR3 is TGTGCCAGCAGCTTAGCGAGGGTGAACACTGAAGCTTTCTTT. Its protein product is CASSLARVNTEAFF.

The chain has TRBV4-3 and TRBJ2-7; TRBD1 aligns across 9 bases. J gave up 5 bases and V 0 bases, and 5 bases lay outside the gene matches. Germline lookup yields CDR1 LGHNA and CDR2 YSLEER. The CDR3 is made up of 15 amino acids. CDR3 nucleotide sequence: TGCGCCAGCAGCCAAGACGACAGGGGGGACCACGAGCAGTACTTC. Protein: CASSQDDRGDHEQYF.